Listed here are 12 T cell receptor beta chains from one sample, sequenced in a study of T-cell reconstitution after alpha-beta-depleted transplantation in children. Unique molecular identifiers were used in preparing the TCRbeta library. One entry per CDR3 protein, called by TCRdb with MiXCR from the PCR reads. The sample shows about 420,000 distinct CDR3 sequences, around 15% of them seen only once. The sample here was PBMCs, mostly from graft donor cells, taken 360 days after TCRalphabeta/CD19-depleted stem cell transplant. The receptors shown here come from a boy under two years old who had a stem cell transplant for Wiskott-Aldrich syndrome, so the T cells may come from the graft donor.

This sequence joins TRBV12-3 or TRBV12-4 and TRBJ1-4; TRBD1 is a possible D gene (6 bases). The CDR3 has 16 amino acids. Trimming cost V 3 bases and J 6 bases, with 17 bases left between them. The CDR3 protein is CASSLIIIGGDEKLFF. CDR3 in DNA: TGTGCCAGCAGTTTGATTATTATAGGGGGAGATGAAAAACTGTTTTTT.

The chain uses TRBV5-1 and TRBJ2-5, with D maybe TRBD2 (6 bases). The ends were cut back, 4 bases at V and 4 bases at J, with 14 bases in the middle. This CDR3 has 14 amino acids. Germline V CDR1 and CDR2: SGHRS, YFSETQ. CDR3 region: CASSRLGGGETQYF. CDR3 nucleotide sequence: TGCGCCAGCAGCCGTCTCGGGGGTGGAGAGACCCAGTACTTC.

V usage is TRBV15 and J usage is TRBJ2-7; 12 positions agree with TRBD2. This CDR3 comprises 15 residues. V trimming: 2 bases; J trimming: 3 bases; junction bases outside the gene matches: 2. Germline-derived CDR1 and CDR2 are LNHNV and YYDKDF (reference sequence). CDR3 nucleotides: TGTGCCACCAGCAGAACTAGCGGGAGGTACTACGAGCAGTACTTC. This gives the protein CATSRTSGRYYEQYF.

The table lists this clonotype with a few counts. V and J are TRBV29-1 and TRBJ2-5; TRBD2 agrees at 7 bases. There are 15 residues in the CDR3. CDR1 and CDR2 (germline): SQVTM, ANQGSEA. V lost 3 bases, J lost 4 bases, and 11 bases stayed unmatched. Here the CDR3 DNA reads TGCAGCGTTGATGGACGGGGGAGGGGCGGAGAGACCCAGTACTTC. The encoded protein is CSVDGRGRGGETQYF.

J is TRBJ2-3 and V is TRBV24-1; D is ambiguous. V lost 3 bases and J 0 bases, leaving 12 bases between the germline ends. The germline V gene encodes CDR1 KGHDR and CDR2 SFDVKD. The CDR3 has 16 amino acids. The CDR3 is CATSDPTPTSTDTQYF. For the CDR3, the DNA is TGTGCCACCAGTGATCCCACCCCCACTAGCACAGATACGCAGTATTTT.

This clonotype was observed a few times. V gene TRBV29-1 combines with J gene TRBJ2-5; D might be TRBD2 (6 bases). This CDR3 comprises 14 residues. The germline CDR1 and CDR2 sequences are SQVTM and ANQGSEA. With 5 bases removed from V and 2 bases from J, the gap between germline ends came to 15 bases. CDR3 DNA: TGCAGCGTTTCCTCCCCGGGACTGCAAGAGACCCAGTACTTC. This translates into CSVSSPGLQETQYF. Full variable domain (rest looked up from reference TRBV29-1 and TRBJ2-5): SAVISQKPSRDICQRGTSLTIQCQVDSQVTMMFWYRQQPGQSLTLIATANQGSEATYESGFVIDKFPISRPNLTFSTLTVSNMSPEDSSIYLCSVSSPGLQETQYFGPGTRLLVL.

This clonotype has more than one count but fewer than ten. This chain uses TRBV11-2 with TRBJ2-7; possibly TRBD1 for D (6 bases). From germline, CDR1 is SGHAT and CDR2 FQNNGV. Trimming removed 5 bases at V and 1 base at J, with 15 bases between. The length of the CDR3 is 15 residues. The CDR3 spells CASSPTGTMSYEQYF. The CDR3 DNA is TGTGCCAGCAGCCCGACAGGTACTATGTCCTACGAGCAGTACTTC.

The rearrangement uses TRBV20-1 and TRBJ1-6; tentatively, D is TRBD1 (6 bases). Germline V gives CDR1 DFQATT, CDR2 SNEGSKA (reference sequence). With 0 bases removed from V and 10 bases from J, the gap between germline ends came to 16 bases. The length of the CDR3 is 15 residues. The CDR3 nucleotides read TGCAGTGCTAGAGATCGGTCGGGGGGCGGGTCACCCCTCCACTTT. It translates to CSARDRSGGGSPLHF.

The J gene is TRBJ1-5, the V gene TRBV20-1; 8 nucleotides agree with TRBD1. The CDR3 extends over 14 amino acids. Germline CDR1 is DFQATT and CDR2 is SNEGSKA (reference sequence). With 3 bases clipped from V and 6 bases from J, the junction kept 7 bases outside the gene matches. The CDR3 DNA reads TGCAGTGCTAGTGGGAGGACAGGGACTCAGCCCCAGCATTTT. Translated, it gives CSASGRTGTQPQHF.

This clonotype showed up just a few times. The chain uses TRBV20-1 and TRBJ2-7, with 9 bases lining up with TRBD2. There are 13 residues in the CDR3. The germline CDR1 and CDR2 sequences are DFQATT and SNEGSKA (reference sequence). The V segment lost 5 bases and the J segment 1 base; nucleotides outside the gene matches: 3. Here the CDR3 DNA reads TGCAGTGCTGCTGGACTAGCGTCCTACGAGCAGTACTTC. As protein: CSAAGLASYEQYF.

This sequence joins TRBV5-1 and TRBJ2-1, with D uncertain. The CDR3 is made up of 17 amino acids. Per germline, CDR1 SGHRS and CDR2 YFSETQ. The germline V and J ends were trimmed by 0 bases and 0 bases, with 13 bases remaining between them. Here the CDR3 reads CASSLARLSSSYNEQFF. The CDR3 DNA reads TGCGCCAGCAGCTTGGCCCGGTTAAGCAGCTCCTACAATGAGCAGTTCTTC.

The sample holds a few counts of this clonotype. The J gene is TRBJ2-3, the V gene TRBV24-1, with D tentatively TRBD1 (6 bases). CDR3 size: 15 residues. Germline CDR1 and CDR2: KGHDR and SFDVKD. Trimming took 0 bases from V and 2 from J, leaving 8 bases between them. As DNA, the CDR3 is TGTGCCACCAGTGATTTGCGGGACATCACAGATACGCAGTATTTT. It codes for CATSDLRDITDTQYF.